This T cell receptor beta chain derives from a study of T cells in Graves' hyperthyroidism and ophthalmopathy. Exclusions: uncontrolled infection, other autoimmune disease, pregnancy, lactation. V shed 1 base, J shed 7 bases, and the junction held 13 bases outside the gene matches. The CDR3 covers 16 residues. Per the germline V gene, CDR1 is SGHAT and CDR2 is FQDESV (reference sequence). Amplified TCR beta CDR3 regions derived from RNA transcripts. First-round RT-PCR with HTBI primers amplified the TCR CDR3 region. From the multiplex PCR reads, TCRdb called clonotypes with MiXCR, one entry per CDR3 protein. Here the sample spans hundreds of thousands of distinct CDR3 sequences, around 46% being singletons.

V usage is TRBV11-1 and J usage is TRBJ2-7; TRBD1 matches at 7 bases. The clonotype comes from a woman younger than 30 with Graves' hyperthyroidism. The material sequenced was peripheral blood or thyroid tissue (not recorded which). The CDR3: CASSLESWTGPTEQYF. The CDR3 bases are TGTGCCAGCAGCTTAGAATCTTGGACAGGCCCTACAGAGCAGTACTTC.